One sample yielded the 18 T cell receptor beta chains listed below, sequenced in a study of Graves' ophthalmopathy and Graves' hyperthyroidism. RNA transcripts provided the template for amplifying TCR beta CDR3 regions. Second-round multiplex PCR came after first-round RT-PCR with HTBI primers. Via MiXCR, TCRdb re-called the multiplex PCR reads, giving one row per CDR3 protein. The table records about 210,000 distinct CDR3 sequences, roughly 27% of them present only once. Sequencing was carried out using peripheral blood. The source is a man aged 45 to 65 with Graves' ophthalmopathy.

The V and J genes are TRBV28 and TRBJ1-1; no clear D gene. CDR3 length: 14 residues. Trimming cost V 3 bases and J 8 bases, with 16 bases left between them. CDR1 MDHEN and CDR2 SYDVKM come from the germline V gene. Written as DNA, the CDR3 is TGTGCCAGCAGTTTGATCCGGGATACTACCGAAGCTTTCTTT. Translated: CASSLIRDTTEAFF.

This clonotype was seen at least ten times. V and J are TRBV2 and TRBJ2-7; 11 bases align to TRBD2. V trimming: 0 bases; J trimming: 6 bases; junction bases outside the gene matches: 4. The CDR3 is 15 amino acids. Germline V gene data show CDR1 as SNHLY and CDR2 as FYNNEI. CDR3 DNA sequence: TGTGCCAGCAGTGAAGCACTAGCGGGAGCTGTCGAGCAGTACTTC. Translation gives CASSEALAGAVEQYF.

In its sample, this clonotype was seen many times. The chain uses TRBV20-1 and TRBJ2-7, with a weak D call TRBD1 (9 bases). Per germline, CDR1 DFQATT and CDR2 SNEGSKA (reference sequence). Between the trimmed V and J ends, which lost 1 base and 5 bases, there was a span of 27 bases. This CDR3 has 18 residues. The CDR3 nucleotides are TGCAGTGCTAGAGGACAGGGGGGTATGGGACTAGTACGGAACGAGCAGTACTTC. This gives the protein CSARGQGGMGLVRNEQYF.

This chain joins TRBV2 and TRBJ2-7; perhaps TRBD1 as D (6 bases). Trimming removed 8 bases at V and 3 bases at J, with 14 bases between. Germline CDR1 reads SNHLY; CDR2 reads FYNNEI. There are 13 residues in the CDR3. The CDR3: CASQGLGIYEQYF. CDR3 sequence (DNA): TGTGCCAGCCAGGGGCTAGGAATCTACGAGCAGTACTTC. Supplemented by reference TRBV2 and TRBJ2-7, the full variable domain reads EPEVTQTPSHQVTQMGQEVILRCVPISNHLYFYWYRQILGQKVEFLVSFYNNEISEKSEIFDDQFSVERPDGSNFTLKIRSTKLEDSAMYFCASQGLGIYEQYFGPGTRLTVT.

The rearrangement links TRBV11-2 to TRBJ2-6, with D possibly TRBD1 on 6 matching bases. CDR3 length: 17 residues. The V end was cut by 5 bases, the J end by 0 bases, with 14 bases between. CDR1 and CDR2 from the germline V gene are SGHAT and FQNNGV. The DNA for the CDR3 is TGTGCCAGCAGCCTAGGGGGTGGGTACTCTGGGGCCAACGTCCTGACTTTC. This translates into CASSLGGGYSGANVLTF. Looking up the rest from reference TRBV11-2 and TRBJ2-6 gives the full variable domain: EAGVAQSPRYKIIEKRQSVAFWCNPISGHATLYWYQQILGQGPKLLIQFQNNGVVDDSQLPKDRFSAERLKGVDSTLKIQPAKLEDSAVYLCASSLGGGYSGANVLTFGAGSRLTVL.

This clonotype was recorded at least ten times. This may come from a read error, since a much larger clone is one base off. The chain uses TRBV27 and TRBJ2-5; D gene uncertain. V was trimmed by 3 bases and J by 4 bases, leaving 3 bases between them. Germline V CDR1 and CDR2: MNHEY, SMNVEV (reference sequence). This CDR3 comprises 11 residues. CDR3 DNA: TGTGCCAGCAGTTTTGCAGAGACCCAGTACTTC. Protein sequence: CASSFAETQYF.

The chain joins TRBV20-1 to TRBJ2-5; possible D gene TRBD1, 5 bases. CDR3 length: 13 residues. The germline V gene encodes CDR1 DFQATT and CDR2 SNEGSKA (reference sequence). Trimming took off 6 bases at V and 2 bases at J, with 13 bases between the two ends. For the CDR3, the DNA is TGCAGTGCAACAGACAGAATACAAGAGACCCAGTACTTC. Translating it yields CSATDRIQETQYF.

This clonotype was counted many times. CDR3 nucleotide sequence: TGTGCCAGCAGCTTAGGGACAGGGGGCAAAACCTACGAGCAGTACTTC. Translated, it gives CASSLGTGGKTYEQYF. The V gene is TRBV11-2, the J gene TRBJ2-7; 11 bases are shared with TRBD1. The germline V gene has CDR1 SGHAT and CDR2 FQNNGV. The V gene end was trimmed by 1 base and the J gene end by 2 bases; junction bases not matched to a gene: 4. The CDR3 length is 16 residues. Together with reference TRBV11-2 and TRBJ2-7, the CDR3 gives the full variable domain: EAGVAQSPRYKIIEKRQSVAFWCNPISGHATLYWYQQILGQGPKLLIQFQNNGVVDDSQLPKDRFSAERLKGVDSTLKIQPAKLEDSAVYLCASSLGTGGKTYEQYFGPGTRLTVT.

This clonotype was recorded at least ten times. V usage is TRBV6-1 and J usage is TRBJ2-7; D ambiguous. Trimming pared 4 bases from V and 5 bases from J, leaving 9 bases between. This CDR3 is 12 amino acids long. Germline CDR1 MNHNS, CDR2 SASEGT. The CDR3 is CASSGFSNEQYF. CDR3 DNA sequence: TGTGCCAGCAGTGGGTTCAGTAACGAGCAGTACTTC.

This clonotype was observed many times. The chain links TRBV15 to TRBJ1-5; D unclear. V lost 3 bases to trimming and J lost 4 bases, with 13 bases between them. The CDR3 runs to 15 residues. Per the germline V gene, CDR1 is LNHNV and CDR2 is YYDKDF (reference sequence). The DNA of the CDR3 is TGTGCCACCAGCAGTGTTTTTGGAGGGAATCAGCCCCAGCATTTT. Translation: CATSSVFGGNQPQHF.

There are many counts of this clonotype. This sequence joins TRBV2 and TRBJ2-2; D is possibly TRBD1 (6 bases). Germline loops: CDR1 SNHLY, CDR2 FYNNEI. CDR3 length: 14 amino acids. V dropped 1 base and J dropped 6 bases, with 9 bases sitting between them. DNA for the CDR3: TGTGCCAGCAGTGAAGGGGACAAAGCCGGGGAGCTGTTTTTT. Translating gives CASSEGDKAGELFF.

V is TRBV7-8 and J is TRBJ1-1; D perhaps matches TRBD1 (5 bases). The germline V and J ends were trimmed by 2 bases and 5 bases, with 18 bases remaining between them. Germline V lookup: CDR1 SGHVS, CDR2 FQNEAQ. The CDR3 sequence is 16 residues long. The DNA for the CDR3 is TGTGCCAGCAGCTTACCTTACGACTCAGGGTATACTGAAGCTTTCTTT. Protein sequence: CASSLPYDSGYTEAFF.

The sample holds many counts of this clonotype. This chain uses TRBV6-2 or TRBV6-3 with TRBJ2-7; TRBD2 agrees at 7 bases. Looked up from germline, CDR1 is MNHEY and CDR2 is SVGEGT. The CDR3 length is 14 residues. V lost 6 bases and J lost 4; bases outside the gene matches: 9. CDR3 amino acids: CASSPWREYYEQYF. The CDR3 DNA reads as TGTGCCAGCAGCCCTTGGCGGGAGTATTACGAGCAGTACTTC.

This clonotype was detected many times. This chain connects TRBV28 to TRBJ2-7; D remains ambiguous. Trimming removed 6 bases from V and 1 base from J, with 13 bases in between. The CDR3 has 14 residues. Germline loops: CDR1 MDHEN, CDR2 SYDVKM. The CDR3 region is CASSFRASSYEQYF. The CDR3 nucleotides are TGTGCCAGCAGCTTTAGGGCGAGTTCCTACGAGCAGTACTTC.

The sample holds a few counts of this clonotype. Compared with germline, one end of the junction differs, possibly owing to a read error. The V call is TRBV6-1, the J call TRBJ1-2; TRBD1 might be the D (6 bases). CDR3 length equals 18 residues. The germline V gene encodes CDR1 MNHNS and CDR2 SASEGT. CDR3 protein: CASSENPTARGSIYGHTF. The DNA of the CDR3 is TGTGCCAGCAGTGAAAATCCCACCGCCAGGGGATCTATTTATGGCCACACCTTC.

This clonotype was seen repeatedly, ten times or more. The chain is built from TRBV7-3 and TRBJ2-4; 9 bases map to TRBD1. CDR1 is SGHTA, CDR2 FQGTGA, per germline. This CDR3 spans 16 amino acids. J lost 3 bases, V lost 4 bases, and 7 bases had no gene match. The DNA for the CDR3 is TGTGCCAGCAGCTCAACACAGGGGGCGGTCAAAAACATTCAGTACTTC. Protein: CASSSTQGAVKNIQYF. Drawing the rest from reference TRBV7-3 and TRBJ2-4, the complete variable domain is GAGVSQTPSNKVTEKGKYVELRCDPISGHTALYWYRQSLGQGPEFLIYFQGTGAADDSGLPNDRFFAVRPEGSVSTLKIQRTERGDSAVYLCASSSTQGAVKNIQYFGAGTRLSVL.

This clonotype was counted at least ten times. The chain employs TRBV28 and TRBJ1-2; D is uncertain. V shed 6 bases and J shed 5 bases, with 25 bases lying between them. Germline V gene sequence: CDR1 MDHEN, CDR2 SYDVKM. CDR3 length: 17 residues. The CDR3 DNA reads as TGTGCCAGCAGGGCCAACTCTCCGCTCCATCTTTCGTATGGCTACACCTTC. This gives the protein CASRANSPLHLSYGYTF.

This clonotype was recorded many times. The gene calls are TRBV6-5 and TRBJ2-5; D remains ambiguous. CDR1 and CDR2 (germline): MNHEY, SVGAGI. The germline V and J ends were trimmed by 0 bases and 2 bases, with 13 bases remaining between them. This CDR3 has 16 amino acids. The CDR3 loop is CASSYSKGLGQETQYF. CDR3 sequence (DNA): TGTGCCAGCAGTTACTCGAAGGGTTTGGGACAAGAGACCCAGTACTTC.